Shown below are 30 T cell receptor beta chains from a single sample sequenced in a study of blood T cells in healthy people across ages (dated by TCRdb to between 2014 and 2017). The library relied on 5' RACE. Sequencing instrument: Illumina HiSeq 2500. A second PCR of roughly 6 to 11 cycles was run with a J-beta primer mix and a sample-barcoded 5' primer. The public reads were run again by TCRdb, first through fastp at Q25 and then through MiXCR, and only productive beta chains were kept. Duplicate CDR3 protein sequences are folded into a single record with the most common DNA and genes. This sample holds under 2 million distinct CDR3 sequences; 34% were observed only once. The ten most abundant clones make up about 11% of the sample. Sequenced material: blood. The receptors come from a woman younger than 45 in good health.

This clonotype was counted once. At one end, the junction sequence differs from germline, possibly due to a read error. The CDR3, as DNA: TGTGCCAGTAGTTCTCGGGGTCTCAGCTCCTACAACGAGCAGTTCTTC. Translating it yields CASSSRGLSSYNEQFF. The chain uses TRBV19 and TRBJ2-1, with TRBD2 as a possible D gene (5 bases). This CDR3 spans 16 amino acids. Germline V lookup: CDR1 LNHDA, CDR2 SQIVND (reference sequence).

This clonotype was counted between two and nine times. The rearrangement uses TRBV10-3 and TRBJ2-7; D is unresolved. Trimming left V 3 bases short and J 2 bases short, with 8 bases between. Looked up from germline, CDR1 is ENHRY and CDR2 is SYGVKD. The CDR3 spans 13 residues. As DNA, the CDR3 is TGTGCCATCAGTGAAGAGGTTACCTACGAGCAGTACTTC. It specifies CAISEEVTYEQYF.

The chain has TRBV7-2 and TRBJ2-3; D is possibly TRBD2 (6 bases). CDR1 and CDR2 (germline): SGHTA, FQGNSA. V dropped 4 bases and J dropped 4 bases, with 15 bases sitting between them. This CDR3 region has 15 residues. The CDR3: CASSSGVGSADTQYF. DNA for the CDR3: TGTGCCAGCAGCTCGGGAGTGGGGAGCGCAGATACGCAGTATTTT.

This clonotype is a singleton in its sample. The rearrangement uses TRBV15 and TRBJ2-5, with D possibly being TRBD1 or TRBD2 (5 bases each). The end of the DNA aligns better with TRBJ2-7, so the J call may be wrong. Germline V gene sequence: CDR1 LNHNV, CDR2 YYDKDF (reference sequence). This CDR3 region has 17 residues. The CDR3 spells CATSRREGPTQTYEQYF. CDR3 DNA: TGTGCCACCAGCAGGCGAGAGGGGCCGACTCAAACATACGAGCAGTACTTC.

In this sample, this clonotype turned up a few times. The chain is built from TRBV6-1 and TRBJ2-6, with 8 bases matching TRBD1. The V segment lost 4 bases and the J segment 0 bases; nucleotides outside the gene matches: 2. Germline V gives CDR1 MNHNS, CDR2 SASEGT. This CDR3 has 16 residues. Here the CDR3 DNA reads TGTGCCAGCAGTGGAACAGGGGGCTCTGGGGCCAACGTCCTGACTTTC. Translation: CASSGTGGSGANVLTF.

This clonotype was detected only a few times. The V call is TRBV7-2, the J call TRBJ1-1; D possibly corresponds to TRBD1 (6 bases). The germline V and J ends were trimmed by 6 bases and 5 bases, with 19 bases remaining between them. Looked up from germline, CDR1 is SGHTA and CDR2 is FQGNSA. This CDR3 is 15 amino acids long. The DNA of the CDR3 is TGTGCCAGCAGGCGTTGGGACACCGGAACGACTGAAGCTTTCTTT. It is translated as CASRRWDTGTTEAFF.

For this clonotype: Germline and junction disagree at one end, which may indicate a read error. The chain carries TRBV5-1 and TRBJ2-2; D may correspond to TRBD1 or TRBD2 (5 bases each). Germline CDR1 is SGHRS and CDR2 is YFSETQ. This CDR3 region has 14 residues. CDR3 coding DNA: TGTGCCAGCAGCTTAGGTCCAGGGACGGGGGAGCTGTTTTTT. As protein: CASSLGPGTGELFF.

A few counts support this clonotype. The CDR3 here is CASSRTGGGEQYF. The CDR3, as DNA: TGTGCCAGCAGCCGAACAGGGGGCGGCGAGCAGTACTTC. This chain uses TRBV27 with TRBJ2-7, with 9 bases aligning to TRBD1. V trimming: 6 bases; J trimming: 6 bases; junction bases outside the gene matches: 6. CDR1 is MNHEY and CDR2 is SMNVEV in the germline V gene (reference sequence). This CDR3 is built from 13 residues.

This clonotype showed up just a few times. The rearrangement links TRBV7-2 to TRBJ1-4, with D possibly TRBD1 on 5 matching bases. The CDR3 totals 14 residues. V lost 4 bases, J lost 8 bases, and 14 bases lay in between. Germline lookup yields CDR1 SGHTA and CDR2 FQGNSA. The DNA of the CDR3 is TGTGCCAGCAGCTCACAGGTTTTAGGAGAAAAACTGTTTTTT. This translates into CASSSQVLGEKLFF.

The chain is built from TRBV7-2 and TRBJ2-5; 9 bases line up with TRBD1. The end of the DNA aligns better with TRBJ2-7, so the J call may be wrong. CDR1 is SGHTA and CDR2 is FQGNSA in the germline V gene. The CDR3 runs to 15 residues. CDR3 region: CASSRRDREAYEQYF. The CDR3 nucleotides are TGTGCCAGCAGCCGCCGGGACAGGGAAGCCTACGAGCAGTACTTC.

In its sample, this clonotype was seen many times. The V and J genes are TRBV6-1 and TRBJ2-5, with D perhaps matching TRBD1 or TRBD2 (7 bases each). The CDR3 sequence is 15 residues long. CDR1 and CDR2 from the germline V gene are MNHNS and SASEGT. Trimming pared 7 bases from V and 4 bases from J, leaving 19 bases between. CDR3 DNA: TGTGCCAGCACCCTGGGAGGGGGCTTTCCAGAGACCCAGTACTTC. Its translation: CASTLGGGFPETQYF.

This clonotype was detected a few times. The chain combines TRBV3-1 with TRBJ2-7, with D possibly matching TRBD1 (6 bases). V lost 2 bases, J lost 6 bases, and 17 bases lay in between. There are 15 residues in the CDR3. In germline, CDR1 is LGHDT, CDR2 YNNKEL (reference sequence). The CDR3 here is CASSQPGAPVGEQYF. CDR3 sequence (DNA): TGTGCCAGCAGCCAACCAGGGGCGCCCGTGGGCGAGCAGTACTTC.

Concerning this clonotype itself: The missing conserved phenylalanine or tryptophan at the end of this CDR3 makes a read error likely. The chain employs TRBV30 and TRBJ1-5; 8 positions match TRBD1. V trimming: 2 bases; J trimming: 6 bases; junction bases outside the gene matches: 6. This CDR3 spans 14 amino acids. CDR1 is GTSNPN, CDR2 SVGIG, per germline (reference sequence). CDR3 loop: CAWSSGQGSQPQHV. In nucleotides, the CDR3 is TGTGCCTGGAGTTCCGGACAGGGCAGTCAGCCCCAGCATGTT.

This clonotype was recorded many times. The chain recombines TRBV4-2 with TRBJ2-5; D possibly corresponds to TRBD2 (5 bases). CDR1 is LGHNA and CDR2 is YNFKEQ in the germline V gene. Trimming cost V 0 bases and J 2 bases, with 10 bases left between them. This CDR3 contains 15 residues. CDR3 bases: TGTGCCAGCAGCCAAGATCGTGGGAGTCAAGAGACCCAGTACTTC. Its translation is CASSQDRGSQETQYF.

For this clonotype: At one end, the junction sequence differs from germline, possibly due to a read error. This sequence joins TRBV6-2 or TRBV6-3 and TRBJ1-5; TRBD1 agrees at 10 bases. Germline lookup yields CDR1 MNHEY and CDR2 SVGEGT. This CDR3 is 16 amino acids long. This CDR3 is CASSFGDRGFNQPRHF. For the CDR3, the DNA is TGTGCCAGCAGTTTCGGGGACAGGGGTTTCAATCAGCCCCGGCATTTT.

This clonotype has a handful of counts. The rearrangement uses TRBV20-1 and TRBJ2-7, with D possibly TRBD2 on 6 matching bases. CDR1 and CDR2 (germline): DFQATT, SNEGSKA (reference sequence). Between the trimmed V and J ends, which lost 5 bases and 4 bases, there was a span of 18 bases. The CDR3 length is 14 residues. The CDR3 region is CSAVRVPGSYEQYF. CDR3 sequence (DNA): TGCAGTGCTGTAAGAGTTCCCGGGAGTTACGAGCAGTACTTC.

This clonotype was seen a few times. The CDR3, as DNA: TGTGCCAGCAGCATAAACGATGGGGAAGAGACCCAGTACTTC. Its protein product is CASSINDGEETQYF. V and J are TRBV28 and TRBJ2-5, with D hard to call. This CDR3 contains 14 residues. Germline V gene sequence: CDR1 MDHEN, CDR2 SYDVKM. Trimming shortened V by 6 bases and J by 3 bases, and 14 bases separated the two germline ends.

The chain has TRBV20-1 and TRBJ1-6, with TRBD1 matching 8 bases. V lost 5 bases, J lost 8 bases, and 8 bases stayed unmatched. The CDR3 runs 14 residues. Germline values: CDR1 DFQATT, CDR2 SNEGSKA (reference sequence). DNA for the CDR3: TGCAGTGCTCCTCAGGGGGCGAGTGATTCACCCCTCCACTTT. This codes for CSAPQGASDSPLHF.

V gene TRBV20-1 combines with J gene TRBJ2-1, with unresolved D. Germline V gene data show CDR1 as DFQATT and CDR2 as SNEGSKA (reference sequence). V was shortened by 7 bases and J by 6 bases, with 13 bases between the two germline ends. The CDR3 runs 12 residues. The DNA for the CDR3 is TGCAGTGTTTTGACTGAAGCCAATGAGCAGTTCTTC. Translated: CSVLTEANEQFF.

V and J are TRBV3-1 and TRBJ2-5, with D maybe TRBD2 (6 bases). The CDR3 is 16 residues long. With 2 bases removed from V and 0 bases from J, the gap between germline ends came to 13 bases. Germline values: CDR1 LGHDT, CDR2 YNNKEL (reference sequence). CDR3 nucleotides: TGTGCCAGCAGCCAAAAAGGACTAACCTACCAAGAGACCCAGTACTTC. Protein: CASSQKGLTYQETQYF.

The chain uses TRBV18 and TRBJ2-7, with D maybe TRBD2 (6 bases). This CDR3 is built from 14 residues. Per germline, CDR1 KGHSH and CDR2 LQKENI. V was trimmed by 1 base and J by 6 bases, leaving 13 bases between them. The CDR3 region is CASSPLSGGSEQYF. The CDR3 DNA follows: TGTGCCAGCTCACCACTTTCCGGAGGGAGCGAGCAGTACTTC.

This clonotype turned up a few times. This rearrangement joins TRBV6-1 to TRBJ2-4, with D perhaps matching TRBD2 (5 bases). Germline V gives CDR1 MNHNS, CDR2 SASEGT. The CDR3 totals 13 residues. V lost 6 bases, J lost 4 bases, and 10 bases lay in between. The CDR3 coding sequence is TGTGCCAGCAGCTGGACTGAGAAAAACATTCAGTACTTC. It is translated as CASSWTEKNIQYF.

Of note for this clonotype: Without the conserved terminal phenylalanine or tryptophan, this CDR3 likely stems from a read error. CDR3 in amino acids: CASSLRGALAGGPRDEQFV. CDR3 nucleotide sequence: TGTGCCAGCAGCTTAAGGGGGGCCTTAGCGGGAGGGCCGAGGGATGAGCAGTTCGTC. The genes are TRBV7-2 and TRBJ2-1; 11 bases map to TRBD2. The CDR3 consists of 19 residues. Germline V gene sequence: CDR1 SGHTA, CDR2 FQGNSA. V dropped 2 bases and J dropped 8; count of bases not matched to a gene: 17.

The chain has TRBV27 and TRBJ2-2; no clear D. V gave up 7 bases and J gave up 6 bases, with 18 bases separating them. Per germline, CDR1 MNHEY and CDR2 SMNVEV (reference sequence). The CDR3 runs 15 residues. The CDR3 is CASTRESTIPGELFF. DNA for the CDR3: TGTGCCAGCACCCGCGAGTCTACTATTCCCGGGGAGCTGTTTTTT.

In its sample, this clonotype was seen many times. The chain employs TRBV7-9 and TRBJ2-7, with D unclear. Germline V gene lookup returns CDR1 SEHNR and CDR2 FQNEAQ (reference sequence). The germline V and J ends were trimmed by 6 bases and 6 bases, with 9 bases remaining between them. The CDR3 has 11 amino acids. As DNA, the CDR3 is TGTGCCAGCAGTTTTTCCGGCGAGCAGTACTTC. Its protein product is CASSFSGEQYF. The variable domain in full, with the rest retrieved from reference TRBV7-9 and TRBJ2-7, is DTGVSQNPRHKITKRGQNVTFRCDPISEHNRLYWYRQTLGQGPEFLTYFQNEAQLEKSRLLSDRFSAERPKGSFSTLEIQRTEQGDSAMYLCASSFSGEQYFGPGTRLTVT.

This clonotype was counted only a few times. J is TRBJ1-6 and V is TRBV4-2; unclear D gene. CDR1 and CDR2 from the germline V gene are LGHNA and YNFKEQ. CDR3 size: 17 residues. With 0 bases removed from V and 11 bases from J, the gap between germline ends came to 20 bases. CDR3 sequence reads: CASSQEVGRPLGAPLHF. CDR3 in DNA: TGTGCCAGCAGCCAAGAAGTTGGGCGGCCATTGGGTGCACCCCTCCACTTT.

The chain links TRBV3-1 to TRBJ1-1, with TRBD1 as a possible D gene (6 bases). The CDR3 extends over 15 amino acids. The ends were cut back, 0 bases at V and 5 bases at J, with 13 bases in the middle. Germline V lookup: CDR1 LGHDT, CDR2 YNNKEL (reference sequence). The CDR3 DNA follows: TGTGCCAGCAGCCAAGACTCCAGGGGAAAGACTGAAGCTTTCTTT. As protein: CASSQDSRGKTEAFF.

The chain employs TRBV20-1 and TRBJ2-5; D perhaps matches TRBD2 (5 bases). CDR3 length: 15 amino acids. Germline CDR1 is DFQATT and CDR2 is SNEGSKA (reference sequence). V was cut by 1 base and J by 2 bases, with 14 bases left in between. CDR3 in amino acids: CSARAASGPQETQYF. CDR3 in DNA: TGCAGTGCTAGAGCGGCGAGCGGTCCTCAAGAGACCCAGTACTTC.

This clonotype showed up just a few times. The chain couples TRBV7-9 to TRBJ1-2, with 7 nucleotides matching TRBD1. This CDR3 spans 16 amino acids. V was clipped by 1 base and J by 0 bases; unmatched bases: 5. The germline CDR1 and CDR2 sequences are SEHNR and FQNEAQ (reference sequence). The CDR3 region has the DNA TGTGCCAGCAGCTTAGTGGAGGGGGCTTCTAACTATGGCTACACCTTC. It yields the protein CASSLVEGASNYGYTF. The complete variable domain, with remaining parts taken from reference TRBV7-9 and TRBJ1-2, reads DTGVSQNPRHKITKRGQNVTFRCDPISEHNRLYWYRQTLGQGPEFLTYFQNEAQLEKSRLLSDRFSAERPKGSFSTLEIQRTEQGDSAMYLCASSLVEGASNYGYTFGSGTRLTVV.

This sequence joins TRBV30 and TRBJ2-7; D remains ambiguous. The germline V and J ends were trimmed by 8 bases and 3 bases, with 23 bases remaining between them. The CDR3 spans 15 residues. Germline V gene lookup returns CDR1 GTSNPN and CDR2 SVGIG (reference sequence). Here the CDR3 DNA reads TGTGCCACTTCTGGGCGGAAGTACCCCTTCTACGAGCAGTACTTC. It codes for CATSGRKYPFYEQYF.